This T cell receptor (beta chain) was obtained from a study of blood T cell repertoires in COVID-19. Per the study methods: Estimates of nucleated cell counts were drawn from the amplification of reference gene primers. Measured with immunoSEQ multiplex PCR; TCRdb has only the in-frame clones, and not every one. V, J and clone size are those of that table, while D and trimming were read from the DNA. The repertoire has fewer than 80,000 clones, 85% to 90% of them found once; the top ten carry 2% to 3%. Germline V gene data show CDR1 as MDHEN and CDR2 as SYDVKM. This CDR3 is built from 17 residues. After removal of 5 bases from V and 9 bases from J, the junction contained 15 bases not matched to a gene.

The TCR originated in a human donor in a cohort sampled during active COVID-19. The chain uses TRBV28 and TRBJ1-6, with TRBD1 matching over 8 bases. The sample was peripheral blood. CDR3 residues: CASSTPSGTGGISPLHF. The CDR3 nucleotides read TGTGCCAGCAGTACACCTTCGGGGACAGGTGGAATTTCACCCCTCCACTTT. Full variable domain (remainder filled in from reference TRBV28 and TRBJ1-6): DVKVTQSSRYLVKRTGEKVFLECVQDMDHENMFWYRQDPGLGLRLIYFSYDVKMKEKGDIPEGYSVSREKKERFSLILESASTNQTSMYLCASSTPSGTGGISPLHFGNGTRLTVT.